This paragraph covers one T cell receptor beta chain sequence. This clonotype occurred many times. There is no known antigen for this receptor. Within one base of it there is no much larger clone, and no base qualities were kept. The data originate from a study of glioma-infiltrating T cells (dated by TCRdb to 2016 to 2017). For context, the study as a whole: TCR alpha- and beta-chain repertoires were sequenced from glioma tissue, non-neoplastic brain tissue and matched peripheral blood mononuclear cells. Three low-grade glioma patients, eight or nine primary glioblastoma patients and three non-glioma patients contributing non-neoplastic brain tissue were included in the paired cohort. Each tissue-infiltrating repertoire was compared with the same patient's peripheral blood repertoire to measure divergence between tissue and blood T-cell populations.

The iRepertoire nested amplicon-rescue multiplex PCR (arm-PCR) platform was used to amplify TCR alpha and beta CDR3 regions from RNA. One-step reverse transcription and amplification used roughly 100-450 ng of tissue mRNA or PBMC total RNA as input. Following bead purification, Illumina adapters were added by a secondary multiplex PCR, and the libraries were gel-purified between 200 and 400 bp. Demultiplexing relied on internal 6-nucleotide barcodes carried by the libraries. Sequencing of the libraries was done on an Illumina MiSeq using 2x220 or 2x250 nucleotide paired-end reads. As for how the authors treated the data: FLASH 1.2.11 was used to merge paired reads, and BWA-MEM then aligned the reads to the GRCh37 human genome before TRA and TRB reads were extracted. An IMGT-derived reference of cassette sequences and CDR3 motifs, with pseudogenes included, was used for V and J assignment. Reads were translated in three frames, and productive CDR3s were defined as those with a C...FGXG motif and no stop codons. Unique combinations of V-J cassette pair and CDR3 amino acid sequence were defined as clonotypes. Reads were filtered by Hamming distance, with the threshold set by the sequence error rate of each sample in mapped regions. In TCRdb, the public reads were trimmed at Q25 with fastp and aligned with MiXCR, with productive beta chains retained. Every distinct CDR3 protein forms one entry, paired with its most common genes and DNA. The V and J calls were determined by TCRdb, not by the authors. In all, the sample holds fewer than 110,000 distinct CDR3 sequences, and around 28% of those were seen once. 40% to 55% of the sample is taken by the ten largest.

Broad study findings and their caveats: VJ-independent divergence between tissue and blood was found to be below expectation in non-neoplastic patients but above expectation in all gliomas, particularly low-grade gliomas. Group comparisons rested on small numbers: three non-neoplastic, three low-grade glioma and several glioblastoma patients. Only a very small number of CDR3 sequences turned up in both tissue and blood, a result put down to high CDR3 diversity combined with limited sampling.

Taken from the germline V gene, the CDR1 and CDR2 loops are SNHLY and FYNNEI. Germline trimming: 1 base from V, 7 bases from J; junction bases outside gene matches: 9. The CDR3 contains 16 residues, cysteine and phenylalanine counted. The only DNA kept is the CDR3, 48 bases in frame from the first base. The sequence came from a human donor with low-grade glioma or glioblastoma, undergoing nonglioma brain surgery, or in good health (not recorded which). The chain links TRBV2 with TRBJ2-1; the central 8 bases match TRBD2. Sequencing used glioma tissue, nonneoplastic brain tissue, or PBMCs (not recorded which). The DNA reads TGTGCCAGCAGTGAAGGACGGGGGGGCCTAAAGAATGAGCAGTTCTTC. This sequence encodes CASSEGRGGLKNEQFF.